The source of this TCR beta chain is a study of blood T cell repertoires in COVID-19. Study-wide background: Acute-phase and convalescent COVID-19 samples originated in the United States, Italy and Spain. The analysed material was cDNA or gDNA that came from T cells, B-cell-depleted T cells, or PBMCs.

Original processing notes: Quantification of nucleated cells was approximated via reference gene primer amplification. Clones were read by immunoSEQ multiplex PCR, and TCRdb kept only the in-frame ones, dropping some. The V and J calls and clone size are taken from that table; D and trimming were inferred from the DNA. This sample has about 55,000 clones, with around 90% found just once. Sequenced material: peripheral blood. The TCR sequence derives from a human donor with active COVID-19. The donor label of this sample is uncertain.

The CDR3 region has the DNA TGTGCCAGCAGCCAAGTATTAAATGAGCAGTTCTTC. It encodes CASSQVLNEQFF. The rearrangement links TRBV3-1 (or the pseudogene TRBV3-2) to TRBJ2-1; D remains ambiguous. Trimming took 1 base from V and 7 from J, leaving 5 bases between them. This CDR3 region has 12 residues. Germline V CDR1 and CDR2: LGHDT, YNNKEL (reference sequence).